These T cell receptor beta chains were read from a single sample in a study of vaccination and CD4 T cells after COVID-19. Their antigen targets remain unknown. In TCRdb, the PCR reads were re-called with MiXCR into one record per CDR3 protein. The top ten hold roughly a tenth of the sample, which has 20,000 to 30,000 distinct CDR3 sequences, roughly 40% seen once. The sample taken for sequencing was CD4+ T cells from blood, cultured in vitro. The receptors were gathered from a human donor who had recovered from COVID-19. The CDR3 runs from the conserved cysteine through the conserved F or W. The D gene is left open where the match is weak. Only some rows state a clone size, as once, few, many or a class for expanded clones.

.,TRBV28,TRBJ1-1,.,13,TGTGCCAGCAGTGAACCTCAGGGGCCTGAAGCTTTCTTT,CASSEPQGPEAFF
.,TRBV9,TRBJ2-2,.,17,TGTGCCAGCAGCGGACCCCGCGGGGGCCTGAACACCGGGGAGCTGTTTTTT,CASSGPRGGLNTGELFF
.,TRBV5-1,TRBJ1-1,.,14,TGCGCCAGCAGCTTGGGCACTGCCGACTCTGAAGCTTTCTTT,CASSLGTADSEAFF
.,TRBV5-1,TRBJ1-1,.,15,TGCGCCAGCAGCTACCCTGAGGGGGGTCCCACTGAAGCTTTCTTT,CASSYPEGGPTEAFF
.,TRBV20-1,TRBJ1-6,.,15,TGCAGTGCTAGGCACCCGACCGGGGACCATTCACCCCTCCACTTT,CSARHPTGDHSPLHF
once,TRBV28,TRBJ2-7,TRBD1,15,TGTGCCAGCAGTCAAGGACAGGGGAGGACCTACGAGCAGTACTTC,CASSQGQGRTYEQYF
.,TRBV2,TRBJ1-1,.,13,TGTGCCAGCAACGCTCAGGGATCACATGAAGCTTTCTTT,CASNAQGSHEAFF
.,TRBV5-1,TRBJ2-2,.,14,TGCGCCAGCACACGGGGCTCCTCGACCGGGGAGCTGTTTTTT,CASTRGSSTGELFF
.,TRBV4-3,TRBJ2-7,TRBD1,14,TGCGCCAGCAGCGCCCGGGACAGGGGATACGAGCAGTACTTC,CASSARDRGYEQYF
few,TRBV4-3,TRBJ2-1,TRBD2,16,TGCGCCAGCAGCCAAGATGGGACTAGGAATTTAGAGGTGCAGTTCTTC,CASSQDGTRNLEVQFF
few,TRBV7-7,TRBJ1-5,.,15,TGTGCTAGCAGCCCCGGGGGGGGACTCAATCAGCCCCAGCATTTT,CASSPGGGLNQPQHF
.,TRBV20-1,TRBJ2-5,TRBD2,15,TGCAGTGCTCCAGGACTAGCGGGGGCCCAAGAGACCCAGTACTTC,CSAPGLAGAQETQYF
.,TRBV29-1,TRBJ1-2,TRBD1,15,TGCAGCGTTGGAAGCGGGACAGGGGGCGGCTATGGCTACACCTTC,CSVGSGTGGGYGYTF